A single sample gave rise to the 29 T cell receptor beta chains below, sequenced in a study of T cell repertoires and leukemia-associated antigens. No antigen has been identified for these receptors. TCRdb called the 5' RACE reads again in MiXCR, with one record for every CDR3 protein. Of about 11,000 distinct CDR3 sequences listed, roughly 43% are singletons. Source material: CD3+ T cells sorted from blood and cultured. The source is a female donor in good health.

This clonotype is medium-sized (0.01 to 0.1%) in the sample. CDR3 residues: CATGTVIPGKLFF. The CDR3 DNA sequence: TGTGCCACCGGAACTGTAATTCCTGGAAAACTGTTTTTT. This chain links TRBV10-3 with TRBJ1-4; D remains ambiguous. This CDR3 contains 13 residues. CDR1 ENHRY and CDR2 SYGVKD come from the germline V gene. Deletions cut 10 bases from V and 10 bases from J, with 19 bases between.

The chain joins TRBV20-1 to TRBJ2-2; D remains ambiguous. Germline V gene data show CDR1 as DFQATT and CDR2 as SNEGSKA (reference sequence). V lost 0 bases and J lost 6, with 11 bases in between. This CDR3 is built from 14 residues. The CDR3 DNA sequence: TGCAGTGCTAGAGAGTCCCTAACGGCCGGGGAGCTGTTTTTT. Protein: CSARESLTAGELFF.

The sample holds a few counts of this clonotype. A clone one base away is much larger, so this may be a read error. Here the CDR3 omits its conserved ending phenylalanine or tryptophan, so a read error is the likely source. The chain has TRBV7-9 and TRBJ2-7; perhaps TRBD2 as D (5 bases). Germline V gene data show CDR1 as SEHNR and CDR2 as FQNEAQ (reference sequence). V was trimmed by 7 bases and J by 6 bases, leaving 16 bases between them. The CDR3 is 13 residues long. The CDR3 here is CASTARRSFEQYL. DNA for the CDR3: TGTGCCAGCACGGCCAGGAGGAGTTTCGAGCAGTACCTC.

The V and J genes are TRBV20-1 and TRBJ2-3; TRBD2 matches 7 bases. Germline values: CDR1 DFQATT, CDR2 SNEGSKA (reference sequence). The CDR3 is 12 amino acids. Written as DNA, the CDR3 is TGCAGCGCAAATGGGAGGGCAGATACGCAGTATTTT. Its protein is CSANGRADTQYF.

Concerning this clonotype itself: The junction and the germline gene differ at one end; a read error may be behind it. The V and J genes are TRBV7-9 and TRBJ2-7; possible D gene TRBD2, 6 bases. Germline V gives CDR1 SEHNR, CDR2 FQNEAQ (reference sequence). The CDR3 runs to 17 residues. CDR3 region: CASGLAGGGLSSYEQYF. The CDR3 DNA sequence: TGTGCCAGCGGCTTAGCTGGGGGAGGCCTCAGCTCCTACGAGCAGTACTTC.

This sequence joins TRBV15 and TRBJ2-1, with 9 bases fitting TRBD2. V dropped 0 bases and J dropped 3; count of bases not matched to a gene: 3. Germline-derived CDR1 and CDR2 are LNHNV and YYDKDF (reference sequence). The CDR3 has 16 residues. DNA for the CDR3: TGTGCCACCAGCAGAGAGCTAGCGGGGAGCTACAATGAGCAGTTCTTC. It specifies CATSRELAGSYNEQFF.

The sample holds many counts of this clonotype. The V gene is TRBV18, the J gene TRBJ2-1, with D possibly matching TRBD1 (6 bases). V was clipped by 3 bases and J by 0 bases, with 12 bases between them. Germline assignment: CDR1 KGHSH and CDR2 LQKENI. The CDR3 loop spans 16 amino acids. CDR3 amino acids: CASSPDQGISYNEQFF. CDR3 nucleotides: TGTGCCAGCTCACCGGATCAGGGGATCTCCTACAATGAGCAGTTCTTC.

This clonotype has ten or more counts. The V gene is TRBV9, the J gene TRBJ2-5; D is unresolved. The germline V gene has CDR1 SGDLS and CDR2 YYNGEE. V was cut by 4 bases and J by 5 bases, with 18 bases left in between. This CDR3 region has 15 residues. CDR3 bases: TGTGCCAGCAGCCTAATCGACTCAATGATCGAGACCCAGTACTTC. Translated: CASSLIDSMIETQYF.

This clonotype was observed a handful of times. V and J are TRBV7-2 and TRBJ2-1, with 7 bases that match TRBD1. The V segment lost 3 bases and the J segment 4 bases; nucleotides outside the gene matches: 12. From germline, CDR1 is SGHTA and CDR2 FQGNSA. The CDR3 runs 17 residues. DNA for the CDR3: TGTGCCAGCAGCTTCCCCACTTCCGGGACAGTGTACAATGAGCAGTTCTTC. This gives the protein CASSFPTSGTVYNEQFF.

This chain joins TRBV20-1 and TRBJ2-4, with no clear D. This CDR3 spans 14 amino acids. Trimming shortened V by 3 bases and J by 1 base, and 10 bases separated the two germline ends. The germline CDR1 and CDR2 sequences are DFQATT and SNEGSKA (reference sequence). The CDR3 DNA reads TGCAGTGCTAGCCAGGAGACTGCCAAAAACATTCAGTACTTC. It is translated as CSASQETAKNIQYF.

This clonotype occurred many times. The V call is TRBV3-1, the J call TRBJ1-1, with 11 bases lining up with TRBD1. Germline values: CDR1 LGHDT, CDR2 YNNKEL (reference sequence). This CDR3 comprises 18 residues. Losses at the gene ends were 5 bases for V and 0 bases for J; bases not matched to a gene: 11. The CDR3 DNA follows: TGTGCCAGCAGCTACTGGACAGGGGGCGCCGGCATGAACACTGAAGCTTTCTTT. Translation: CASSYWTGGAGMNTEAFF.

The chain employs TRBV6-5 and TRBJ2-3; TRBD1 matches at 10 bases. Germline V lookup: CDR1 MNHEY, CDR2 SVGAGI. This CDR3 has 16 residues. V lost 0 bases, J lost 10 bases, and 10 bases stayed unmatched. CDR3 protein: CASSYSSGQGGSAQYF. DNA for the CDR3: TGTGCCAGCAGTTACTCCTCTGGACAGGGGGGGTCGGCGCAGTATTTT.

This clonotype has just a few counts. The V call is TRBV20-1, the J call TRBJ2-7, with 9 bases aligning to TRBD1. The trim removed 6 bases at V and 5 bases at J, leaving 11 bases unmatched. In germline, CDR1 is DFQATT, CDR2 SNEGSKA (reference sequence). CDR3 length: 14 amino acids. The CDR3 spells CSAPTPGQGNEQYF. The CDR3 bases are TGCAGTGCACCAACCCCGGGACAGGGAAACGAGCAGTACTTC.

Points on this clonotype: The junction departs from germline at one end; a sequencing error may be responsible. The chain recombines TRBV20-1 with TRBJ1-1; 7 nucleotides match TRBD1. Per the germline V gene, CDR1 is DFQATT and CDR2 is SNEGSKA (reference sequence). The CDR3 is 12 residues long. The CDR3 sequence is CGASQGEAVAFF. CDR3 coding DNA: TGCGGTGCTAGTCAGGGGGAGGCCGTTGCTTTCTTT.

This clonotype has only a few counts. The chain is built from TRBV5-1 and TRBJ2-7, with 7 bases that match TRBD2. V lost 1 base to trimming and J lost 3 bases; unmatched junction nucleotides: 1. Germline V gene sequence: CDR1 SGHRS, CDR2 YFSETQ. This CDR3 comprises 13 residues. CDR3: CASSLTGGYEQYF. CDR3 nucleotides: TGCGCCAGCAGCTTGACGGGAGGCTACGAGCAGTACTTC.

The gene calls are TRBV20-1 and TRBJ2-4, with D perhaps given as TRBD1 or TRBD2 (6 bases each). CDR3 length: 12 residues. The V and J ends lost 4 bases and 8 bases respectively, with 12 bases between them. Germline V gene lookup returns CDR1 DFQATT and CDR2 SNEGSKA (reference sequence). CDR3 amino acids: CSAKQGGYIQYF. The CDR3 bases are TGCAGTGCTAAACAGGGAGGCTACATTCAGTACTTC.

This clonotype was seen many times. The chain uses TRBV6-1 and TRBJ2-2; maybe TRBD1 (5 bases). The CDR3 is 20 residues long. Trimming took off 7 bases at V and 0 bases at J, with 27 bases between the two ends. Germline lookup yields CDR1 MNHNS and CDR2 SASEGT. CDR3: CASISGITLTVSPNTGELFF. The CDR3 DNA reads TGTGCCAGCATTTCAGGCATCACGCTGACAGTGTCCCCGAACACCGGGGAGCTGTTTTTT.

The rearrangement links TRBV7-8 to TRBJ1-5; D perhaps matches TRBD1 (5 bases). Per the germline V gene, CDR1 is SGHVS and CDR2 is FQNEAQ. CDR3 length: 16 residues. V was trimmed by 1 base and J by 5 bases, leaving 15 bases between them. CDR3: CASSLVSRDPHQPQHF. The CDR3, as DNA: TGTGCCAGCAGCTTAGTAAGCAGGGACCCTCATCAGCCCCAGCATTTT. Combining the CDR3 with reference TRBV7-8 and TRBJ1-5 gives the whole variable domain GAGVSQSPRYKVAKRGQDVALRCDPISGHVSLFWYQQALGQGPEFLTYFQNEAQLDKSGLPSDRFFAERPEGSVSTLKIQRTQQEDSAVYLCASSLVSRDPHQPQHFGDGTRLSIL.

This clonotype was recorded many times. V is TRBV27 and J is TRBJ2-7, with D perhaps matching TRBD2 (6 bases). Trimming took off 3 bases at V and 3 bases at J, with 12 bases between the two ends. The germline gives CDR1 MNHEY, CDR2 SMNVEV (reference sequence). CDR3 length equals 14 residues. The CDR3: CASSFRGSGYEQYF. In DNA, the CDR3 is TGTGCCAGCAGTTTTCGAGGTAGCGGCTACGAGCAGTACTTC.

This clonotype was seen many times. The rearrangement links TRBV5-6 to TRBJ2-5; 11 bases match TRBD2. The J segment lost 2 bases and the V segment lost 4 bases, leaving 7 bases of the junction unmatched. There are 16 residues in the CDR3. Germline CDR1 and CDR2: SGHDT and YYEEEE. In DNA form, the CDR3 reads TGTGCCAGCAGCCAGGGAATAGCGGGAGGGCAAGAGACCCAGTACTTC. As protein: CASSQGIAGGQETQYF.

This chain uses TRBV9 with TRBJ1-2; no clear D. V was pared by 6 bases and J by 7 bases, with 22 bases between. The CDR3 loop spans 15 amino acids. CDR1 SGDLS and CDR2 YYNGEE come from the germline V gene. The CDR3 DNA follows: TGTGCCAGCACCCCAACCACGGACGGCCGCTGTGGCTACACCTTC. Protein: CASTPTTDGRCGYTF.

This clonotype turned up a few times. J is TRBJ2-1 and V is TRBV5-4; 8 nucleotides agree with TRBD2. Germline CDR1 SGHNT, CDR2 YYREEE (reference sequence). This CDR3 region has 15 residues. The V gene end was trimmed by 5 bases and the J gene end by 9 bases; junction bases not matched to a gene: 13. The CDR3 loop reads CASRQGGREVVEQFF. As DNA, the CDR3 is TGTGCCAGCAGACAAGGGGGGCGGGAGGTTGTTGAGCAGTTCTTC.

Relative to its sample, this clonotype is medium-sized (0.01 to 0.1%). The chain has TRBV7-9 and TRBJ2-1; D is undetermined. The CDR3 is made up of 14 amino acids. Germline V gene sequence: CDR1 SEHNR, CDR2 FQNEAQ (reference sequence). The germline V and J ends were trimmed by 3 bases and 0 bases, with 6 bases remaining between them. The CDR3 sequence: CASSFSGSYNEQFF. CDR3 nucleotides: TGTGCCAGCAGCTTCTCCGGCTCCTACAATGAGCAGTTCTTC.

This clonotype was detected only a few times. The rearrangement links TRBV4-3 to TRBJ2-5; D is perhaps TRBD1 or TRBD2 (5 bases each). CDR3 length: 17 amino acids. The V gene lost 1 base and the J gene lost 3 bases, with 18 bases spanning the gap. In germline, CDR1 is LGHNA, CDR2 YSLEER. As DNA, the CDR3 is TGCGCCAGCAGCCAAGGTTTGGGGACGTTTATAGAAGAGACCCAGTACTTC. Protein product: CASSQGLGTFIEETQYF.

This clonotype was observed a handful of times. A much larger clone lies one base from this, so it may be a read error. This sequence joins TRBV7-9 and TRBJ2-2; D could derive from TRBD1 or TRBD2 (5 bases each). CDR3 size: 13 residues. The germline CDR1 and CDR2 sequences are SEHNR and FQNEAQ (reference sequence). The CDR3 sequence is CASSFPGTGEPFF. DNA of the CDR3: TGTGCCAGCAGCTTTCCAGGGACCGGGGAGCCGTTTTTT. Combining the CDR3 with reference TRBV7-9 and TRBJ2-2 gives the whole variable domain DTGVSQNPRHKITKRGQNVTFRCDPISEHNRLYWYRQTLGQGPEFLTYFQNEAQLEKSRLLSDRFSAERPKGSFSTLEIQRTEQGDSAMYLCASSFPGTGEPFFGEGSRLTVL.

The rearrangement links TRBV4-1 to TRBJ2-1; tentative D call: TRBD1 (6 bases). The CDR3 spans 15 residues. Trimming took 3 bases from V and 4 from J, leaving 13 bases between them. The V gene's germline CDR1 is MGHRA and CDR2 YSYEKL. CDR3 residues: CASSQNWGRYNEQFF. In DNA form, the CDR3 reads TGCGCCAGCAGCCAGAATTGGGGGCGTTACAATGAGCAGTTCTTC.

Worth noting for this clonotype: A read error may produce the germline difference seen at one junction end. V usage is TRBV5-1 and J usage is TRBJ1-2; 7 bases align to TRBD1. This CDR3 has 12 amino acids. The V gene's germline CDR1 is SGHRS and CDR2 YFSETQ. The CDR3 DNA follows: TGCGACAGCAGCATGGACAGGTGGGGCTACACCTTC. This encodes CDSSMDRWGYTF. The complete variable domain, with remaining parts taken from reference TRBV5-1 and TRBJ1-2, reads KAGVTQTPRYLIKTRGQQVTLSCSPISGHRSVSWYQQTPGQGLQFLFEYFSETQRNKGNFPGRFSGRQFSNSRSEMNVSTLELGDSALYLCDSSMDRWGYTFGSGTRLTVV.

The rearrangement joins TRBV6-5 to TRBJ2-5; 10 bases match TRBD1. This CDR3 region has 18 residues. V lost 5 bases to trimming and J lost 6 bases; unmatched junction nucleotides: 18. The germline V gene encodes CDR1 MNHEY and CDR2 SVGAGI. CDR3 nucleotide sequence: TGTGCCAGCAGTCGAACTCCGCGGACAGGGGGTAGCGGGAAGACCCAGTACTTC. Protein: CASSRTPRTGGSGKTQYF.

This clonotype was counted between two and nine times. The chain links TRBV2 to TRBJ2-3, with unresolved D. The length of the CDR3 is 13 residues. Trimming removed 4 bases from V and 2 bases from J, with 7 bases in between. The germline CDR1 and CDR2 sequences are SNHLY and FYNNEI. CDR3 nucleotides: TGTGCCAGCAGTGGACCTTTCACAGATACGCAGTATTTT. The encoded protein is CASSGPFTDTQYF.